This TCR beta chain was sequenced during a study of blood T cell repertoires in COVID-19. Study at large: Acute and convalescent COVID-19 samples came from the United States, Italy and Spain. From T cells, B-cell-depleted T cells, or PBMCs came the material, which was cDNA or gDNA.

Trimming stripped 6 bases from V and 9 bases from J, with 9 bases between. The germline V gene encodes CDR1 DFQATT and CDR2 SNEGSKA (reference sequence). The CDR3 totals 10 residues. Authors' processing steps: Nucleated cell counts were estimated from reference gene primer amplification. Repertoires were generated with immunoSEQ multiplex PCR, while TCRdb's copy carries only in-frame clones and drops some. The V and J calls and clone size are taken from that table; D and trimming were inferred from the DNA. Among approximately 240,000 clones, 87% were seen once, and the ten largest hold roughly 12%. The chain combines TRBV20-1 with TRBJ2-1; D is ambiguous. This sequence originates from a woman between 18 and 29 years old who had recovered from COVID-19. The sequencing input was peripheral blood. CDR3 region: CSAIHSEQFF. The CDR3 DNA reads as TGCAGTGCGATCCACAGTGAGCAGTTCTTC.